This T cell receptor (beta chain) came from a study of beta chain features in type 1 diabetes. The study's findings and limits: Compared with healthy donors, patients appeared to share more similar naive, central memory and regulatory TCRB repertoires.

To note about this clone: Antigen specificity is unknown. At the DNA level, this CDR3 is encoded by other sequences in the same sample as well.

The ends were cut back, 2 bases at V and 0 bases at J, with 7 bases in the middle. This CDR3 comprises 13 residues. CDR1 is SQVTM and CDR2 is ANQGSEA in the germline V gene. Every bit of the isolated RNA underwent reverse transcription, so sequencing read expressed TCRB transcripts. It was found that naive, central memory and regulatory T cell samples averaged about 3.4 million reads. Clones were read by immunoSEQ multiplex PCR, and TCRdb kept only the in-frame ones, dropping some. The data contain roughly 240,000 clones, around 65% of them singletons. Using CD45RO/CCR7/CD25/CD127/CD95/CD27, CD4+ naive, central memory, regulatory and stem cell-like memory cells were sorted.

This TCR was sampled from a man aged 25-45 years in good health. The sample comprised naive CD4+ T cells from blood. V usage is TRBV29-1 and J usage is TRBJ1-1; D is unclear. The CDR3 sequence: CSVERVMNTEAFF. CDR3 bases: TGCAGCGTTGAACGGGTCATGAACACTGAAGCTTTCTTT.